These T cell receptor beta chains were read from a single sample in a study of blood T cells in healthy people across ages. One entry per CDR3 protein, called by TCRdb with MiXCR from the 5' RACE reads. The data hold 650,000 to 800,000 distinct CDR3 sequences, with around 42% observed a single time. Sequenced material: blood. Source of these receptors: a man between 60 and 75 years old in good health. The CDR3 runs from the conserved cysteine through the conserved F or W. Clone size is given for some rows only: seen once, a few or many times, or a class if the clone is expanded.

CDR3 protein: CATSDRRTGAGEQYF; J gene: TRBJ2-7; clone size: .; V gene: TRBV24-1
CDR3 protein: CASSPFVGRYEQYF; J gene: TRBJ2-7; clone size: .; V gene: TRBV5-6
CDR3 protein: CASSSSGGGGTQYF; J gene: TRBJ2-3; clone size: .; V gene: TRBV5-1
CDR3 protein: CASSYPDPGQRLYGYTF; J gene: TRBJ1-2; clone size: few; V gene: TRBV6-2/TRBV6-3
CDR3 protein: CASRSTGGGWGYEQYF; J gene: TRBJ2-7; clone size: .; V gene: TRBV7-2
CDR3 protein: CTSSYSGGAVVTQYF; J gene: TRBJ2-5; clone size: .; V gene: TRBV6-6
CDR3 protein: CASSLSAQMTGELFF; J gene: TRBJ2-2; clone size: .; V gene: TRBV7-2
CDR3 protein: CASWGASTDTQYF; J gene: TRBJ2-3; clone size: .; V gene: TRBV6-6
CDR3 protein: CASSQAPGGAETQYF; J gene: TRBJ2-5; clone size: few; V gene: TRBV4-3
CDR3 protein: CAWSRLPGQYTGELFF; J gene: TRBJ2-2; clone size: .; V gene: TRBV30
CDR3 protein: CASSRTGGEENEQFF; J gene: TRBJ2-1; clone size: .; V gene: TRBV11-1
CDR3 protein: CASSETGVNQPQHF; J gene: TRBJ1-5; clone size: .; V gene: TRBV25-1
CDR3 protein: CASSSWGLTTETQYF; J gene: TRBJ2-5; clone size: .; V gene: TRBV5-1
CDR3 protein: CAISGQMLGNTEAFF; J gene: TRBJ1-1; clone size: .; V gene: TRBV10-3
CDR3 protein: CASSLDAGRYNEQFF; J gene: TRBJ2-1; clone size: .; V gene: TRBV5-1
CDR3 protein: CSAGQGGDTEAFF; J gene: TRBJ1-1; clone size: .; V gene: TRBV29-1
CDR3 protein: CSVAGQGGNSPLHF; J gene: TRBJ1-6; clone size: .; V gene: TRBV29-1
CDR3 protein: CSARDQLTDLSRGLTQHF; J gene: TRBJ1-5; clone size: .; V gene: TRBV20-1
CDR3 protein: CASSSGTGGGNEQFF; J gene: TRBJ2-1; clone size: few; V gene: TRBV27
CDR3 protein: CASSGKTGFEQYF; J gene: TRBJ2-7; clone size: .; V gene: TRBV5-1
CDR3 protein: CATSDRNTGELFF; J gene: TRBJ2-2; clone size: .; V gene: TRBV24-1
CDR3 protein: CASSSPYRGPGDTQYF; J gene: TRBJ2-3; clone size: .; V gene: TRBV11-2
CDR3 protein: CASSLGHPTGELFF; J gene: TRBJ2-2; clone size: .; V gene: TRBV5-1
CDR3 protein: CASGYTSGGANEQFF; J gene: TRBJ2-1; clone size: .; V gene: TRBV5-1
CDR3 protein: CSVEETSGAYNEQFF; J gene: TRBJ2-1; clone size: few; V gene: TRBV29-1
CDR3 protein: CAISDTSNEQYF; J gene: TRBJ2-7; clone size: .; V gene: TRBV10-3
CDR3 protein: CASSAAGLAFF; J gene: TRBJ1-1; clone size: .; V gene: TRBV6-5
CDR3 protein: CGVEGQGLGGYTF; J gene: TRBJ1-2; clone size: .; V gene: TRBV29-1
CDR3 protein: CASSLLGSHGYTF; J gene: TRBJ1-2; clone size: .; V gene: TRBV27
CDR3 protein: CASSLVYGRDSTFF; J gene: TRBJ2-1; clone size: .; V gene: TRBV7-2
CDR3 protein: CATSRGGREETQYF; J gene: TRBJ2-5; clone size: few; V gene: TRBV15
CDR3 protein: CSAREQEGPYEQYF; J gene: TRBJ2-7; clone size: many; V gene: TRBV20-1
CDR3 protein: CASSLAGVNYGYTF; J gene: TRBJ1-2; clone size: .; V gene: TRBV7-9
CDR3 protein: CASSSMGGSGGELFF; J gene: TRBJ2-2; clone size: .; V gene: TRBV5-1
CDR3 protein: CSARVVGPYEQYF; J gene: TRBJ2-7; clone size: .; V gene: TRBV29-1
CDR3 protein: CSVEYRKSTFF; J gene: TRBJ1-1; clone size: few; V gene: TRBV29-1
CDR3 protein: CASSPPTSGDALGEQFF; J gene: TRBJ2-1; clone size: .; V gene: TRBV18
CDR3 protein: CATEQDTNTGELFF; J gene: TRBJ2-2; clone size: .; V gene: TRBV10-3
CDR3 protein: CASSQGNSPLFF; J gene: TRBJ2-2; clone size: .; V gene: TRBV4-1
CDR3 protein: CSVPIPGLGDEQYF; J gene: TRBJ2-5; clone size: once; V gene: TRBV29-1
CDR3 protein: CASSQDTLRTQYF; J gene: TRBJ2-3; clone size: .; V gene: TRBV3-1
CDR3 protein: CSANPTGERTQYF; J gene: TRBJ2-5; clone size: few; V gene: TRBV20-1
CDR3 protein: CASQGAVQPQHF; J gene: TRBJ1-5; clone size: once; V gene: TRBV6-1
CDR3 protein: CASSQDGLGVDTQYF; J gene: TRBJ2-3; clone size: many; V gene: TRBV4-1
CDR3 protein: CASSGWWGDSNQPQHF; J gene: TRBJ1-5; clone size: many; V gene: TRBV6-1
CDR3 protein: CAWTGNGGSYKQFF; J gene: TRBJ2-1; clone size: few; V gene: TRBV30
CDR3 protein: CASLQGGAETLYF; J gene: TRBJ2-7; clone size: .; V gene: TRBV3-1
CDR3 protein: CASSLGDRFGEQYF; J gene: TRBJ2-7; clone size: .; V gene: TRBV11-2
CDR3 protein: CASATTSPGLGAEQYF; J gene: TRBJ2-7; clone size: many; V gene: TRBV5-5
CDR3 protein: CASSSGRVGYTF; J gene: TRBJ1-2; clone size: .; V gene: TRBV7-2
CDR3 protein: CSVVRGGRVTEAFF; J gene: TRBJ1-1; clone size: .; V gene: TRBV29-1
CDR3 protein: CASSQEVQGNQPQHF; J gene: TRBJ1-5; clone size: .; V gene: TRBV4-3